These 23 T cell receptor beta chains share one sample of origin, sequenced in a study of blood T cell repertoires in COVID-19. This table comes from immunoSEQ multiplex PCR, and its TCRdb copy is limited to in-frame clones, with some not included. The table records 250,000 to 400,000 clones, 75% to 90% of them present only once. The sample comprised peripheral blood. These receptors were taken from a woman between 25 and 40 years old with COVID-19, enrolled during active disease.

The DNA for the CDR3 is TGTGCCAGCAGCTTGGCTCCAGGGAAAGGCACTGAAGCTTTCTTT. This gives the protein CASSLAPGKGTEAFF. The chain combines TRBV5-5 with TRBJ1-1, with TRBD1 as a possible D gene (5 bases). The germline CDR1 and CDR2 sequences are SGHKS and YYEKEE (reference sequence). V lost 0 bases to trimming and J lost 4 bases, with 13 bases between them. This CDR3 contains 15 residues.

V usage is TRBV6-1 and J usage is TRBJ1-5; D gene uncertain. The ends were cut back, 4 bases at V and 2 bases at J, with 15 bases in the middle. This CDR3 spans 16 amino acids. CDR1 and CDR2 (germline): MNHNS, SASEGT. In DNA form, the CDR3 reads TGTGCCAGCAGTGGTGCATTCCCGGGAGGCAATCAGCCCCAGCATTTT. Encoded protein: CASSGAFPGGNQPQHF.

The V gene is TRBV12-5, the J gene TRBJ1-1; D gene uncertain. Germline CDR1 and CDR2: LGHNT and FRNRAP. CDR3 length equals 13 residues. Trimming took off 4 bases at V and 6 bases at J, with 12 bases between the two ends. This CDR3 is CASGSTLGAEAFF. The CDR3 DNA reads TGTGCTAGTGGTTCCACCCTCGGGGCTGAAGCTTTCTTT.

This clone was recorded only once. This sequence joins TRBV9 and TRBJ2-2; 7 bases map to TRBD2. The V gene's germline CDR1 is SGDLS and CDR2 YYNGEE. V shed 0 bases, J shed 7 bases, and the junction held 15 bases outside the gene matches. The CDR3 covers 18 residues. The CDR3 reads CASSVEGEARVAGGELFF. CDR3 bases: TGTGCCAGCAGCGTAGAGGGAGAGGCCAGGGTAGCGGGCGGGGAGCTGTTTTTT.

This chain uses TRBV28 with TRBJ1-2; 7 bases map to TRBD1. V was pared by 5 bases and J by 8 bases, with 14 bases of the junction left unmatched. CDR1 MDHEN and CDR2 SYDVKM come from the germline V gene. The CDR3 consists of 15 residues. Written as DNA, the CDR3 is TGTGCCAGCAGTACAATAGACAGGGTGGAATACGGCTACACCTTC. It specifies CASSTIDRVEYGYTF.

The V and J genes are TRBV19 and TRBJ2-4, with 9 bases matching TRBD1. Germline CDR1 is LNHDA and CDR2 is SQIVND (reference sequence). V was pared by 2 bases and J by 1 base, with 6 bases of the junction left unmatched. The CDR3 covers 17 residues. The CDR3 nucleotides are TGTGCCAGTAGTATATTTACAGGGGGCGGGGCCAAAAACATTCAGTACTTC. It is translated as CASSIFTGGGAKNIQYF.

The gene calls are TRBV9 and TRBJ1-1; D is uncertain. The CDR3 totals 16 residues. Deletions cut 0 bases from V and 0 bases from J, with 12 bases between. CDR1 and CDR2 from the germline V gene are SGDLS and YYNGEE. The CDR3 DNA is TGTGCCAGCAGCGTAGTTCCGGGAGGGTTGAACACTGAAGCTTTCTTT. It translates to CASSVVPGGLNTEAFF.

This sequence joins TRBV6-4 and TRBJ1-2, with TRBD1 matching 10 bases. The CDR3 is made up of 14 amino acids. The germline gives CDR1 MRHNA, CDR2 SNTAGT. V lost 10 bases and J lost 4; bases outside the gene matches: 9. The CDR3: CAIWGDRGPYGYTF. The CDR3 nucleotides read TGTGCCATCTGGGGGGACAGGGGCCCCTATGGCTACACCTTC.

The genes are TRBV3-1 (or the pseudogene TRBV3-2) and TRBJ2-7; TRBD2 matches at 12 bases. The length of the CDR3 is 16 residues. The trim removed 4 bases at V and 2 bases at J, leaving 6 bases unmatched. CDR1 is LGHDT, CDR2 YNNKEL, per germline (reference sequence). In DNA form, the CDR3 reads TGTGCCAGCAGCCTTCTACTAGCGGGAGGCCCCTACGAGCAGTACTTC. Amino acids: CASSLLLAGGPYEQYF.

V is TRBV7-3 and J is TRBJ2-2; D ambiguous. Trimming took 2 bases from V and 5 from J, leaving 15 bases between them. Germline CDR1 reads SGHTA; CDR2 reads FQGTGA. The CDR3 is made up of 16 amino acids. The chain's CDR3 is CASSLSTIPNTGELFF. The DNA for the CDR3 is TGTGCCAGCAGCTTATCGACAATACCAAATACCGGGGAGCTGTTTTTT.

The chain links TRBV3-1 (or the pseudogene TRBV3-2) to TRBJ2-1, with a tentative D call TRBD1 (5 bases). Germline V gives CDR1 LGHDT, CDR2 YNNKEL (reference sequence). The CDR3 extends over 12 amino acids. The germline V and J ends were trimmed by 1 base and 14 bases, with 12 bases remaining between them. The CDR3 sequence is CASSQAGQSEFF. The CDR3 DNA follows: TGTGCCAGCAGCCAAGCAGGACAATCAGAGTTCTTC.

The CDR3 sequence: CASSLSLAGGTWGGEQYF. The DNA for the CDR3 is TGTGCCAGCAGCTTGAGCCTAGCGGGAGGTACCTGGGGAGGCGAGCAGTACTTC. The V and J genes are TRBV5-5 and TRBJ2-7; 11 bases fit TRBD2. Per germline, CDR1 SGHKS and CDR2 YYEKEE (reference sequence). With V trimmed by 1 base and J by 6 bases, 15 bases remained unmatched. The CDR3 loop spans 18 amino acids.

A note on this clone: The sample holds other DNA sequences that translate to the same CDR3. V and J are TRBV19 and TRBJ1-2, with D unresolved. The CDR3 loop spans 13 amino acids. The V end lost 1 base, the J end lost 2 bases, and 5 bases lay between the germline ends. The germline V gene encodes CDR1 LNHDA and CDR2 SQIVND (reference sequence). The CDR3 loop is CASSIGGNYGYTF. CDR3 DNA sequence: TGTGCCAGTAGTATAGGAGGGAACTATGGCTACACCTTC.

This chain joins TRBV24-1 and TRBJ2-5, with 7 bases fitting TRBD1. V lost 7 bases, J lost 4 bases, and 11 bases stayed unmatched. The germline CDR1 and CDR2 sequences are KGHDR and SFDVKD. The CDR3 is made up of 15 amino acids. CDR3 nucleotides: TGTGCCACCAGCCCAGGGGGAAAGGGTGGAGAGACCCAGTACTTC. Translated, it gives CATSPGGKGGETQYF.

The rearrangement joins TRBV28 to TRBJ2-1, with 12 bases aligning to TRBD1. Germline-derived CDR1 and CDR2 are MDHEN and SYDVKM. J was trimmed by 9 bases and V by 3 bases; bases with no gene match: 6. The CDR3 extends over 15 amino acids. The CDR3 bases are TGTGCCAGCAGTTTCGCGGGACAGGGGGCGACTGAGCAGTTCTTC. Translating gives CASSFAGQGATEQFF. The variable domain in full, completed from reference TRBV28 and TRBJ2-1, reads DVKVTQSSRYLVKRTGEKVFLECVQDMDHENMFWYRQDPGLGLRLIYFSYDVKMKEKGDIPEGYSVSREKKERFSLILESASTNQTSMYLCASSFAGQGATEQFFGPGTRLTVL.

J is TRBJ1-4 and V is TRBV21-1. TRBV21-1 is annotated as a pseudogene. CDR3 length: 15 amino acids. The CDR3 DNA sequence: TGTGCCAGCAGCAGGCGCCGGTGGAGGGGTGAAAAACTGTTTTTT. Its translation: CASSRRRWRGEKLFF.

This clone was found once. V gene TRBV24-1 combines with J gene TRBJ2-2; 8 nucleotides line up with TRBD2. The CDR3 length is 16 residues. Trimming took 5 bases from V and 5 from J; bases not matched to a gene: 9. Per the germline V gene, CDR1 is KGHDR and CDR2 is SFDVKD. The CDR3: CATSGGGASGTGELFF. DNA of the CDR3: TGTGCCACCAGTGGAGGGGGGGCTAGCGGGACCGGGGAGCTGTTTTTT.

This rearrangement joins TRBV5-1 to TRBJ2-7; 8 bases map to TRBD1. The CDR3 runs to 14 residues. Losses at the gene ends were 4 bases for V and 2 bases for J; bases not matched to a gene: 5. The germline V gene has CDR1 SGHRS and CDR2 YFSETQ. CDR3 coding DNA: TGCGCCAGCAGCACAACAGGGGGGCCCTACGAGCAGTACTTC. Protein: CASSTTGGPYEQYF.

The rearrangement links TRBV5-1 to TRBJ1-1, with D uncertain. CDR3 size: 14 residues. Germline V gene data show CDR1 as SGHRS and CDR2 as YFSETQ. Trimming removed 4 bases from V and 1 base from J, with 11 bases in between. The CDR3 DNA reads as TGCGCCAGCAGCGCCTCCCCAGGGAACACTGAAGCTTTCTTT. Translating gives CASSASPGNTEAFF.

This clone was found once. The rearrangement links TRBV19 to TRBJ2-4; TRBD2 aligns across 7 bases. Per germline, CDR1 LNHDA and CDR2 SQIVND (reference sequence). This CDR3 comprises 15 residues. J lost 8 bases, V lost 5 bases, and 12 bases had no gene match. The chain's CDR3 is CASSPLGLVSDIQYF. The CDR3 nucleotides read TGTGCCAGTAGTCCTCTAGGACTAGTCTCCGACATTCAGTACTTC.

The J gene is TRBJ1-1, the V gene TRBV5-5; 10 nucleotides align to TRBD1. The CDR3 totals 15 residues. The J segment lost 5 bases and the V segment lost 4 bases, leaving 8 bases of the junction unmatched. Germline CDR1 SGHKS, CDR2 YYEKEE (reference sequence). The CDR3 nucleotides read TGTGCCAGCAGCCCCCGACAGGGGGCGCGAACTGAAGCTTTCTTT. This codes for CASSPRQGARTEAFF.

This chain uses TRBV6-5 with TRBJ1-1; tentative D call: TRBD1 (6 bases). This CDR3 has 13 residues. The germline CDR1 and CDR2 sequences are MNHEY and SVGAGI. V was pared by 6 bases and J by 4 bases, with 12 bases between. This CDR3 is CASSNRDFTEAFF. For the CDR3, the DNA is TGTGCCAGCAGCAACAGGGATTTCACTGAAGCTTTCTTT.

This chain links TRBV5-1 with TRBJ1-4, with a weak D call TRBD1 (6 bases). This CDR3 comprises 14 residues. Trimming removed 4 bases from V and 5 bases from J, with 12 bases in between. In germline, CDR1 is SGHRS, CDR2 YFSETQ. CDR3 sequence (DNA): TGCGCCAGCAGCCAGGACAGCCGAAATGAAAAACTGTTTTTT. It is translated as CASSQDSRNEKLFF.